These T cell receptor beta chains were read from a single sample in a study of shared clonotypes between healthy human individuals. Using immunoSEQ multiplex PCR, the repertoire was profiled, and TCRdb retains in-frame clones only, with some absent. Of millions of clones in the sample, about 95% are singletons; the top ten hold 1% to 1.3%. The sample was naive CD8+ T cells sorted from blood. These receptor sequences come from a young man in good health. Both conserved end residues are part of each CDR3. A D gene is named only where the DNA matches it firmly. Only part of the rows carry a size: once, few, many, or a class if the clone is expanded.

j_call: TRBJ2-2; clone_size: -; d_call: -; v_call: TRBV7-9; cdr3_nt: TGTGCCAGCAGCTCCATAGGGACCGGGGAGCTGTTTTTT; cdr3_aa: CASSSIGTGELFF
j_call: TRBJ1-1; clone_size: -; d_call: -; v_call: TRBV11-1; cdr3_nt: TGTGCCAGCAGCTTAGGAGTCGGCACTGAAGCTTTCTTT; cdr3_aa: CASSLGVGTEAFF
j_call: TRBJ2-3; clone_size: -; d_call: TRBD2; v_call: TRBV5-6; cdr3_nt: TGTGCCAGCAGCTTGGACTTAGCGGGAGGCTCCTATACGCAGTATTTT; cdr3_aa: CASSLDLAGGSYTQYF
j_call: TRBJ2-7; clone_size: -; d_call: -; v_call: TRBV11-2; cdr3_nt: TGTGCCAGCAGCCACCGGTCGGTCTACGAGCAGTACTTC; cdr3_aa: CASSHRSVYEQYF
j_call: TRBJ2-3; clone_size: -; d_call: TRBD1; v_call: TRBV4-3; cdr3_nt: TGCGCCAGCAGCCAAGATCCCTGGACAGGGACTACAGATACGCAGTATTTT; cdr3_aa: CASSQDPWTGTTDTQYF
j_call: TRBJ2-4; clone_size: -; d_call: TRBD2; v_call: TRBV5-1; cdr3_nt: TGCGCCAGCAGCTTGGGTGGGACTAGCGGGTCCATAGCCAAAAACATTCAGTACTTC; cdr3_aa: CASSLGGTSGSIAKNIQYF
j_call: TRBJ2-1; clone_size: -; d_call: -; v_call: TRBV6-5; cdr3_nt: TGTGCCAGCAGTTTCGGACAGACTACGAATGAGCAGTTCTTC; cdr3_aa: CASSFGQTTNEQFF
j_call: TRBJ1-2; clone_size: -; d_call: -; v_call: TRBV6-6; cdr3_nt: TGTGCCAGCAGCCGACAGGAGCCGCGAGGCTACACCTTC; cdr3_aa: CASSRQEPRGYTF
j_call: TRBJ2-2; clone_size: once; d_call: TRBD1; v_call: TRBV19; cdr3_nt: TGTGCCAGTACCTCGACAGGGACGAACACCGGGGAGCTGTTTTTT; cdr3_aa: CASTSTGTNTGELFF
j_call: TRBJ1-3; clone_size: -; d_call: -; v_call: TRBV11-2; cdr3_nt: TGTGCCAGCAGCTTAGCCGCGGTGGGAAGTAGCGGAAACACCATATATTTT; cdr3_aa: CASSLAAVGSSGNTIYF
j_call: TRBJ2-5; clone_size: -; d_call: -; v_call: TRBV5-6; cdr3_nt: TGTGCCAGCAGCTTGGGGGGGACCATCAAGACCCAGTACTTC; cdr3_aa: CASSLGGTIKTQYF
j_call: TRBJ1-1; clone_size: -; d_call: -; v_call: TRBV28; cdr3_nt: TGTGCCAGCAGTTTTCTTGGTACGGCTGAAGCTTTCTTT; cdr3_aa: CASSFLGTAEAFF
j_call: TRBJ2-5; clone_size: once; d_call: -; v_call: TRBV5-6; cdr3_nt: TGTGCCAGCAGCTTGGGGGCAACCTATCAGGTAGAGACCCAGTACTTC; cdr3_aa: CASSLGATYQVETQYF
j_call: TRBJ1-5; clone_size: -; d_call: TRBD1; v_call: TRBV4-3; cdr3_nt: TGCGCCAGCAGCCAAGATTGGAGACAGGGGCTTCAGCCCCAGCATTTT; cdr3_aa: CASSQDWRQGLQPQHF
j_call: TRBJ2-7; clone_size: -; d_call: TRBD2; v_call: TRBV13; cdr3_nt: TGTGCCAGCAGCGAGCAGGGAGCGGGAGGCCCTCGCGGCGAGCAGTACTTC; cdr3_aa: CASSEQGAGGPRGEQYF
j_call: TRBJ2-1; clone_size: once; d_call: -; v_call: TRBV10-1; cdr3_nt: TGCGCCAGCAGTGAGTTGCGGACACTTAAACCCTACAATGAGCAGTTCTTC; cdr3_aa: CASSELRTLKPYNEQFF
j_call: TRBJ2-6; clone_size: -; d_call: -; v_call: TRBV6-6; cdr3_nt: TGTGCCAGCAGTTACTCGACTGGGGCCAACGTCCTGACTTTC; cdr3_aa: CASSYSTGANVLTF
j_call: TRBJ2-1; clone_size: -; d_call: -; v_call: TRBV2; cdr3_nt: TGTGCCAGCAGTGATTCAGGGTATAATGAGCAGTTCTTC; cdr3_aa: CASSDSGYNEQFF